Each of the 15 T cell receptor beta chains below was sequenced from the same sample in a study of T-cell reconstitution after alpha-beta-depleted transplantation in children. Unique molecular identifiers tagged the TCRbeta library. MiXCR, run by TCRdb on the PCR reads, gives a single entry per CDR3 protein. Of approximately 130,000 distinct CDR3 sequences in the sample, 8.5% to 10% were seen once. The specimen was PBMCs, mostly from graft donor cells, collected 180 days after TCRalphabeta/CD19-depleted stem cell transplant. The receptors originated from a girl less than two years old who had a stem cell transplant for combined immunodeficiency, so the T cells may come from the graft donor.

This clonotype has only a few counts. The chain recombines TRBV4-3 with TRBJ2-2; perhaps TRBD2 as D (7 bases). Per the germline V gene, CDR1 is LGHNA and CDR2 is YSLEER. The CDR3 contains 16 residues. V gave up 0 bases and J gave up 2 bases, with 10 bases separating them. CDR3 region: CASSQEGGLNTGELFF. CDR3 DNA: TGCGCCAGCAGCCAAGAGGGGGGGCTCAACACCGGGGAGCTGTTTTTT.

The chain has TRBV18 and TRBJ2-1; 9 nucleotides agree with TRBD2. The CDR3 is 14 amino acids. Germline CDR1 is KGHSH and CDR2 is LQKENI. V gave up 3 bases and J gave up 6 bases; unmatched junction bases: 3. The CDR3 nucleotides are TGTGCCAGCTCACCGTCTAGCGGGACCAATGAGCAGTTCTTC. It translates to CASSPSSGTNEQFF.

This clonotype was seen a handful of times. The genes are TRBV5-5 and TRBJ1-4; 8 nucleotides agree with TRBD1. Germline V gives CDR1 SGHKS, CDR2 YYEKEE (reference sequence). The trim removed 3 bases at V and 0 bases at J, leaving 7 bases unmatched. This CDR3 contains 17 residues. The DNA of the CDR3 is TGTGCCAGCAGCTCCGGGACAGGCCTTGCAACTAATGAAAAACTGTTTTTT. This codes for CASSSGTGLATNEKLFF. Full variable domain (outside the CDR3, taken from reference TRBV5-5 and TRBJ1-4): DAGVTQSPTHLIKTRGQQVTLRCSPISGHKSVSWYQQVLGQGPQFIFQYYEKEERGRGNFPDRFSARQFPNYSSELNVNALLLGDSALYLCASSSGTGLATNEKLFFGSGTQLSVL.

The CDR3 sequence: CAASAGGTGVYNEQFF. CDR3 bases: TGTGCCGCCAGCGCGGGGGGGACAGGAGTCTACAATGAGCAGTTCTTC. The chain has TRBV7-9 and TRBJ2-1, with D maybe TRBD2 (9 bases). The germline V gene has CDR1 SEHNR and CDR2 FQNEAQ (reference sequence). V was trimmed by 11 bases and J by 3 bases, leaving 23 bases between them. The CDR3 has 16 residues.

This clonotype was detected many times. The V and J genes are TRBV21-1 and TRBJ2-2; the table's D call TRBD2 went unverified against the DNA. TRBV21-1 is designated a pseudogene. The CDR3 consists of 17 residues. The CDR3 bases are TGTGCCAGCAGCAAGAAAGCGGTAGGGGGGAACACCGGGGAGCTGTTTTTT. Encoded protein: CASSKKAVGGNTGELFF.

The genes are TRBV7-3 and TRBJ2-1; the match to TRBD1 covers 7 bases. The CDR3 sequence is 13 residues long. V shed 4 bases and J 6 bases; nucleotides not matched to a gene: 3. Germline loops: CDR1 SGHTA, CDR2 FQGTGA. CDR3 sequence: CASSSAGGNEQFF. The CDR3 nucleotides read TGTGCCAGCAGCTCTGCAGGGGGCAATGAGCAGTTCTTC.

V gene TRBV20-1 combines with J gene TRBJ2-5; D tentatively fits TRBD1 or TRBD2 (5 bases each). The CDR3 is made up of 15 amino acids. Germline CDR1 DFQATT, CDR2 SNEGSKA (reference sequence). With 1 base removed from V and 4 bases from J, the gap between germline ends came to 16 bases. CDR3 in amino acids: CSARGDGSVSETQYF. The CDR3 DNA reads as TGCAGTGCTAGAGGGGACGGATCGGTCTCAGAGACCCAGTACTTC.

This clonotype was seen a few times. J is TRBJ1-1 and V is TRBV7-9; tentatively, D is TRBD1 (6 bases). The CDR3 is 14 residues long. Trimming stripped 1 base from V and 1 base from J, with 7 bases between. Germline values: CDR1 SEHNR, CDR2 FQNEAQ (reference sequence). CDR3 in amino acids: CASSLGTANTEAFF. The CDR3, as DNA: TGTGCCAGCAGCTTAGGGACAGCGAACACTGAAGCTTTCTTT.

This clonotype occurred a few times. This chain links TRBV7-8 with TRBJ1-6; D ambiguous. This CDR3 region has 15 residues. Germline V gene lookup returns CDR1 SGHVS and CDR2 FQNEAQ. Trimming took off 1 base at V and 14 bases at J, with 18 bases between the two ends. The CDR3 DNA reads as TGTGCCAGCAGCTTAGAATACGACCTCCGAGGAGCCCTCCACTTT. The encoded protein is CASSLEYDLRGALHF.

This clonotype was observed many times. The chain has TRBV20-1 and TRBJ2-1, with D perhaps assigned TRBD1 or TRBD2 (5 bases each). The germline V and J ends were trimmed by 4 bases and 7 bases, with 14 bases remaining between them. Per the germline V gene, CDR1 is DFQATT and CDR2 is SNEGSKA (reference sequence). The CDR3 runs 13 residues. The CDR3 DNA is TGCAGTGCTAACCGGGACCGTGTTAATGAGCAGTTCTTC. It yields the protein CSANRDRVNEQFF.

The CDR3 region has the DNA TGTGCCACCAGCAGTCAGCGGGTCAAAGATGAGCAGTTCTTC. Encoded protein: CATSSQRVKDEQFF. This sequence joins TRBV15 and TRBJ2-1; D might be TRBD2 (6 bases). The CDR3 length is 14 residues. V lost 3 bases to trimming and J lost 8 bases, with 14 bases between them. Germline-derived CDR1 and CDR2 are LNHNV and YYDKDF (reference sequence).

This chain joins TRBV7-8 and TRBJ2-1; TRBD1 might be the D (6 bases). Trimming shortened V by 7 bases and J by 0 bases, and 13 bases separated the two germline ends. Germline CDR1 SGHVS, CDR2 FQNEAQ. This CDR3 spans 15 amino acids. In nucleotides, the CDR3 is TGTGCCAGCATAGGGACAACCAGCTCCTACAATGAGCAGTTCTTC. Protein sequence: CASIGTTSSYNEQFF. The full variable domain, completed using reference TRBV7-8 and TRBJ2-1, is GAGVSQSPRYKVAKRGQDVALRCDPISGHVSLFWYQQALGQGPEFLTYFQNEAQLDKSGLPSDRFFAERPEGSVSTLKIQRTQQEDSAVYLCASIGTTSSYNEQFFGPGTRLTVL.

In its sample, this clonotype was seen a few times. The chain couples TRBV5-1 to TRBJ2-3, with TRBD1 as a possible D gene (6 bases). Germline V gene data show CDR1 as SGHRS and CDR2 as YFSETQ. The CDR3 runs 14 residues. V was cut by 4 bases and J by 2 bases, with 11 bases left in between. DNA of the CDR3: TGCGCCAGCAGCCCGGGACAATCCACAGATACGCAGTATTTT. Amino acids: CASSPGQSTDTQYF.

The chain employs TRBV20-1 and TRBJ2-7; D remains ambiguous. The CDR3 runs to 13 residues. Deletions cut 0 bases from V and 1 base from J, with 7 bases between. Per germline, CDR1 DFQATT and CDR2 SNEGSKA (reference sequence). The CDR3 protein is CSARDLDSYEQYF. The DNA of the CDR3 is TGCAGTGCTAGAGATCTAGATTCCTACGAGCAGTACTTC.

The chain has TRBV20-1 and TRBJ1-6; D uncertain. This CDR3 has 16 amino acids. The V gene's germline CDR1 is DFQATT and CDR2 SNEGSKA (reference sequence). Trimming pared 0 bases from V and 0 bases from J, leaving 9 bases between. The CDR3, as DNA: TGCAGTGCTAGAGATCCTCGGAGCTCCTATAATTCACCCCTCCACTTT. The encoded protein is CSARDPRSSYNSPLHF.